Reported below is one TCR beta chain. Trimming left V 7 bases short and J 2 bases short, with 11 bases between. The CDR3 has 13 residues. Germline V gene data show CDR1 as MNHEY and CDR2 as SVGAGI. TCRdb processed the 5' RACE reads anew with MiXCR; each CDR3 protein has one entry. The sample comprises hundreds of thousands of distinct CDR3 sequences, 9% to 15% of which are singletons, and 14% to 15% rests with the top ten. The data originate from a study of T cells after yellow fever vaccination. Source: PBMCs, taken on the day of the yellow fever booster vaccination. This TCR was sampled from a man aged 25-45 years who received the YFV17D yellow fever vaccine. The chain combines TRBV6-5 with TRBJ1-1; D may be TRBD1 (6 bases). The CDR3 reads CASIKQGNTEAFF. The CDR3, as DNA: TGTGCCAGCATTAAACAGGGTAACACTGAAGCTTTCTTT.